This T cell receptor beta chain was recorded in a study of CD8+ T cells in alopecia areata. Following extraction, RNA underwent reverse transcription to cDNA, which served as the sequencing template. Profiled with immunoSEQ multiplex PCR; TCRdb holds only in-frame clones, not every one. The sample records some 190,000 clones, approximately 50% being singletons. The treatment here: oral pan-JAK inhibitor, 5-10 mg twice daily. This clone was recorded only once. CDR3 size: 14 residues. Trimming removed 0 bases from V and 7 bases from J, with 12 bases in between. Germline-derived CDR1 and CDR2 are LNHDA and SQIVND (reference sequence).

The sequence derives from a human donor with alopecia areata. Material: CD8+ T cells sorted from blood, obtained at approximately week 52, from a patient treated with tofacitinib. The chain combines TRBV19 with TRBJ1-1; D is ambiguous. The DNA of the CDR3 is TGTGCCAGTAGTATAGATCTGGGGTTCGGTGAAGCTTTCTTT. As protein: CASSIDLGFGEAFF.